This TCR beta chain came from a study of shared clonotypes between healthy human individuals. CDR1 and CDR2 (germline): MDHEN, SYDVKM. The CDR3 has 12 residues. Trimming pared 3 bases from V and 3 bases from J, leaving 6 bases between. On sorted subsets, replicate PCRs used 200 to 250 ng DNA, or 30,000 or so T cell genomes. Sequenced by immunoSEQ multiplex PCR; TCRdb stores in-frame clones only, minus some. Of about 1.5 million clones listed, 98% are singletons. Comment on this clone: Its matching antigen is unknown. Other DNA sequences in the same sample also yield this CDR3.

Findings and caveats of the study: The four-donor shared clonotypes exceeded non-shared clonotypes in generation probability, with non-shared ones scoring lower.

This chain links TRBV28 with TRBJ2-7; TRBD2 is a possible D gene (6 bases). This TCR was sampled from a man aged 25 to 45 in good health. The sequenced material came from naive CD4+ T cells sorted from blood. As to subset: CD45RA+ positively selected. CDR3 sequence: CASSFGSYEQYF. The CDR3 region has the DNA TGTGCCAGCAGTTTCGGGAGCTACGAGCAGTACTTC.